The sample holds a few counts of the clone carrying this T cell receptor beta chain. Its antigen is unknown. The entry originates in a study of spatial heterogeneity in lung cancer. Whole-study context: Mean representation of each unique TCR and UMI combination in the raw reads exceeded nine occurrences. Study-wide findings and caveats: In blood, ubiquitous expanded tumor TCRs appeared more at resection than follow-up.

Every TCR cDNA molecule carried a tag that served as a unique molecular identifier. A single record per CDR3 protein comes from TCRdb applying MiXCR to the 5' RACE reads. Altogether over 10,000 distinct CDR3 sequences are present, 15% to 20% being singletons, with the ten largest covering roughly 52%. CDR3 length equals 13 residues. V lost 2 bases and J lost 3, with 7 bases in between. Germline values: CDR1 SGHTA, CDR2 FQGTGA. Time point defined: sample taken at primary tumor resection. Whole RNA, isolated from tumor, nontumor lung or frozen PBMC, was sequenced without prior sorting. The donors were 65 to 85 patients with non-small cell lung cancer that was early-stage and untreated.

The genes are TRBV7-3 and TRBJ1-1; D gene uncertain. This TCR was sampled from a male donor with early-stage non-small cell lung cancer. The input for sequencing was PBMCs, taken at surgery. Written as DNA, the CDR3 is TGTGCCAGCAGCTTACAACGTGACACTGAAGCTTTCTTT. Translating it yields CASSLQRDTEAFF.